Listed below are T cell receptor beta chains from one sample, sequenced in a study of Graves' ophthalmopathy and Graves' hyperthyroidism. In TCRdb, the multiplex PCR reads were re-called with MiXCR into one record per CDR3 protein. The data hold some 350,000 distinct CDR3 sequences, with about 17% observed a single time. The sequencing input was peripheral blood. The receptor source for this set is an adult woman with stable Graves' hyperthyroidism. Both conserved end residues are part of each CDR3. The D gene is left open where the match is weak. Where a row states a size, it is once, few, many or the class of an expanded clone; other rows omit it.

>.|many|TRBJ2-2|TRBV24-1
CATSDSGAANTGELFF
TGTGCCACCAGTGATAGTGGGGCAGCGAACACCGGGGAGCTGTTTTTT
>.|few|TRBJ1-5|TRBV19
CASSIYDGLYSNQPQHF
TGTGCCAGTAGTATTTACGACGGCTTATATAGCAATCAGCCCCAGCATTTT
>TRBD2|many|TRBJ2-7|TRBV12-3/TRBV12-4
CASSPRTSFDSEQYF
TGTGCCAGCAGTCCGCGGACTAGCTTCGATAGCGAGCAGTACTTC
>.|many|TRBJ1-2|TRBV20-1
CSARDPGVTYGYTF
TGCAGTGCTAGAGACCCGGGAGTGACCTATGGCTACACCTTC
>TRBD1|many|TRBJ1-1|TRBV27
CASGPPRDRENTEAFF
TGTGCCAGCGGACCACCGAGGGACAGGGAGAACACTGAAGCTTTCTTT
>.|many|TRBJ1-1|TRBV24-1
CATSVRGYRNTEAFF
TGTGCCACCAGTGTAAGGGGGTACAGGAACACTGAAGCTTTCTTT
>.|.|TRBJ2-4|TRBV15
CATSRDLNPDRIKYF
TGTGCCACCAGCAGAGATCTAAACCCAGATCGCATTAAGTACTTC
>.|many|TRBJ1-5|TRBV11-2
CASSREAGQPQHF
TGTGCCAGCAGCCGGGAGGCGGGTCAGCCCCAGCATTTT
>.|.|TRBJ1-2|TRBV6-1
CASSSQGKGGYTF
TGTGCCAGCAGCTCACAGGGAAAAGGTGGCTACACCTTC
>.|.|TRBJ2-2|TRBV18
CASSLDGELFF
TGTGCCAGCTCACTAGACGGGGAGCTGTTTTTT
>.|many|TRBJ1-2|TRBV6-5
CASSTNKEAPNYGYTF
TGTGCCAGCAGCACTAACAAGGAGGCCCCTAACTATGGCTACACCTTC
>.|few|TRBJ1-1|TRBV11-2
CASRGLRETAFF
TGTGCCAGCAGGGGACTTCGAGAGACGGCTTTCTTT
>.|many|TRBJ1-6|TRBV30
CASQGLTDNSPLHF
TGTGCCTCCCAGGGTTTGACGGACAATTCACCCCTCCACTTT